The clone carrying this T cell receptor beta chain showed up just a few times. Its target is not known. V was clipped by 5 bases and J by 8 bases, with 18 bases between them. The CDR3 consists of 15 residues. This sample is part of a study of response to subunit inactivated influenza vaccine. Points from the study as a whole: Researchers suggested that each seasonal influenza vaccination recruits few new T cells.

In TCRdb, the RT-PCR reads were re-called with MiXCR into one record per CDR3 protein. The sample contains some 600,000 distinct CDR3 sequences, 12% to 15% of which appear only once. The specimen comprised PBMCs from blood, sampled approximately 15 days before vaccination. V gene TRBV12-3 or TRBV12-4 combines with J gene TRBJ1-4; no definite D call. This TCR was recovered from a man over 45 who received an inactivated influenza vaccine. Written as DNA, the CDR3 is TGTGCCAGCAGTCTTGGGCCCTTAGAACGAGAAAAACTGTTTTTT. Encoded protein: CASSLGPLEREKLFF.